These T cell receptor beta chains were read from a single sample in a study of beta chain features in type 1 diabetes. Sequenced by immunoSEQ multiplex PCR; TCRdb stores in-frame clones only, minus some. Of 250,000 to 350,000 clones listed, more than 13% are singletons. The sequenced sample consisted of naive CD4+ T cells from blood. The source is a young man with type 1 diabetes. Both conserved end residues are part of each CDR3. Each record gives: J gene, D gene, CDR3 length, V gene, clone size, CDR3 DNA, CDR3 protein. A D gene is named only where the DNA matches it firmly. Size is stated for part of the rows, as once, few or many counts, or as a class when the clone is expanded.

j_gene: TRBJ2-1; d_gene: TRBD2; len: 15; v_gene: TRBV5-4; abundance: .; CDR3nt: TGTGCCAGCAGTTCCGGGACTAGCGTACACAATGAGCAGTTCTTC; CDR3aa: CASSSGTSVHNEQFF
j_gene: TRBJ1-2; d_gene: TRBD1; len: 16; v_gene: TRBV19; abundance: .; CDR3nt: TGTGCCAGTAGTACCCGACGGACAGGGGAAAACTATGGCTACACCTTC; CDR3aa: CASSTRRTGENYGYTF
j_gene: TRBJ1-1; d_gene: .; len: 14; v_gene: TRBV19; abundance: .; CDR3nt: TGTGCCAGTAGTATGGGATGGGGGAGGACTGAAGCTTTCTTT; CDR3aa: CASSMGWGRTEAFF
j_gene: TRBJ2-3; d_gene: .; len: 13; v_gene: TRBV5-1; abundance: .; CDR3nt: TGCGCCAGCAGCTTGGTGGCAGGCGATACGCAGTATTTT; CDR3aa: CASSLVAGDTQYF
j_gene: TRBJ1-1; d_gene: .; len: 14; v_gene: TRBV15; abundance: .; CDR3nt: TGTGCCACCAGCCGGCAGGGCCTGAACACTGAAGCTTTCTTT; CDR3aa: CATSRQGLNTEAFF
j_gene: TRBJ2-1; d_gene: .; len: 16; v_gene: TRBV5-6; abundance: few; CDR3nt: TGTGCCAGCAGTCCCGCAGGGCGGAGCTCCTACAATGAGCAGTTCTTC; CDR3aa: CASSPAGRSSYNEQFF
j_gene: TRBJ2-1; d_gene: TRBD1; len: 13; v_gene: TRBV27; abundance: few; CDR3nt: TGTGCCGTCTCACAGGGGGCCTACAATGAGCAGTTCTTC; CDR3aa: CAVSQGAYNEQFF
j_gene: TRBJ2-5; d_gene: TRBD1; len: 18; v_gene: TRBV5-1; abundance: .; CDR3nt: TGCGCCAGCAGCTGGGGACAGGGCAGCAGATCTGGGCAAGAGACCCAGTACTTC; CDR3aa: CASSWGQGSRSGQETQYF
j_gene: TRBJ2-3; d_gene: TRBD2; len: 17; v_gene: TRBV5-1; abundance: few; CDR3nt: TGCGCCAGCAGCTTGGGGCTAGCGGACCTTAGCACAGATACGCAGTATTTT; CDR3aa: CASSLGLADLSTDTQYF
j_gene: TRBJ2-7; d_gene: .; len: 13; v_gene: TRBV5-4; abundance: .; CDR3nt: TGTGCCAGCAGCTTGAACAGGGCCTACGAGCAGTACTTC; CDR3aa: CASSLNRAYEQYF
j_gene: TRBJ1-1; d_gene: TRBD1; len: 14; v_gene: TRBV29-1; abundance: .; CDR3nt: TGCAGCGCTGCTACAGGGGTCATGAACACTGAAGCTTTCTTT; CDR3aa: CSAATGVMNTEAFF
j_gene: TRBJ2-6; d_gene: .; len: 16; v_gene: TRBV7-2; abundance: .; CDR3nt: TGTGCCAGCAGCCGGGACTCCCACTCTGGGGCCAACGTCCTGACTTTC; CDR3aa: CASSRDSHSGANVLTF
j_gene: TRBJ1-2; d_gene: TRBD1; len: 14; v_gene: TRBV19; abundance: few; CDR3nt: TGTGCCAGTACTTCTCAGGGGGCGCGTTATGGCTACACCTTC; CDR3aa: CASTSQGARYGYTF
j_gene: TRBJ2-5; d_gene: .; len: 12; v_gene: TRBV29-1; abundance: many; CDR3nt: TGCAGCGTTTTGCAGGATCAAGAGACCCAGTACTTC; CDR3aa: CSVLQDQETQYF
j_gene: TRBJ1-1; d_gene: .; len: 16; v_gene: TRBV28; abundance: few; CDR3nt: TGTGCCAGCAGTTTGCCCTCAAGGTCAGGCTCCACTGAAGCTTTCTTT; CDR3aa: CASSLPSRSGSTEAFF
j_gene: TRBJ2-3; d_gene: .; len: 14; v_gene: TRBV6-5; abundance: .; CDR3nt: TGTGCCAGCAGTCGACTGGCTAGCACAGATACGCAGTATTTT; CDR3aa: CASSRLASTDTQYF
j_gene: TRBJ2-3; d_gene: TRBD1; len: 13; v_gene: TRBV6-5; abundance: few; CDR3nt: TGTGCCAGCAGGACAGGGGGGTCAGATACGCAGTATTTT; CDR3aa: CASRTGGSDTQYF
j_gene: TRBJ2-7; d_gene: .; len: 15; v_gene: TRBV7-9; abundance: few; CDR3nt: TGTGCCAGCAGCAAAGGGGACTTCAAACCCCACGAGCAGTACTTC; CDR3aa: CASSKGDFKPHEQYF
j_gene: TRBJ2-7; d_gene: TRBD1; len: 15; v_gene: TRBV6-1; abundance: .; CDR3nt: TGTGCCAGCAGTGAAGGACAGGGGGCCCGTAGCGAGCAGTACTTC; CDR3aa: CASSEGQGARSEQYF
j_gene: TRBJ1-2; d_gene: .; len: 13; v_gene: TRBV7-9; abundance: few; CDR3nt: TGTGCCAGCAGCCAGGACACAGGCTATGGCTACACCTTC; CDR3aa: CASSQDTGYGYTF
j_gene: TRBJ2-6; d_gene: .; len: 15; v_gene: TRBV18; abundance: .; CDR3nt: TGTGCCAGCTCACGACAAAAGACTGGGGCCAACGTCCTGACTTTC; CDR3aa: CASSRQKTGANVLTF
j_gene: TRBJ2-4; d_gene: .; len: 18; v_gene: TRBV4-3; abundance: few; CDR3nt: TGCGCCAGCAGCCAAGATCGATCGGGGATCTTAGCCAAAAACATTCAGTACTTC; CDR3aa: CASSQDRSGILAKNIQYF
j_gene: TRBJ2-3; d_gene: .; len: 14; v_gene: TRBV5-1; abundance: few; CDR3nt: TGCGCCAGCTTTAGCGGCTTCAGCACAGATACGCAGTATTTT; CDR3aa: CASFSGFSTDTQYF
j_gene: TRBJ2-7; d_gene: TRBD1; len: 16; v_gene: TRBV28; abundance: .; CDR3nt: TGTGCCAGCAGTTTGAGTGCACAGGGGGCGAGGAACGAGCAGTACTTC; CDR3aa: CASSLSAQGARNEQYF
j_gene: TRBJ1-3; d_gene: .; len: 13; v_gene: TRBV15; abundance: .; CDR3nt: TGTGCCACCGGCTTTTCGTCTGGAAACACCATATATTTT; CDR3aa: CATGFSSGNTIYF
j_gene: TRBJ2-5; d_gene: TRBD1; len: 13; v_gene: TRBV2; abundance: .; CDR3nt: TGTGCCAGCACCCAGGGGGTAGACGAGACCCAGTACTTC; CDR3aa: CASTQGVDETQYF
j_gene: TRBJ1-1; d_gene: TRBD1; len: 16; v_gene: TRBV18; abundance: few; CDR3nt: TGTGCCAGCTCACCAAGACAGGGCTCAATGAACACTGAAGCTTTCTTT; CDR3aa: CASSPRQGSMNTEAFF
j_gene: TRBJ2-2; d_gene: TRBD2; len: 16; v_gene: TRBV5-1; abundance: .; CDR3nt: TGCGCCAGCAGCATCGGGACTAGCGGGTTCACCGGGGAGCTGTTTTTT; CDR3aa: CASSIGTSGFTGELFF
j_gene: TRBJ2-2; d_gene: .; len: 16; v_gene: TRBV4-1; abundance: .; CDR3nt: TGCGCCAGCAGCCCGGAGGTATTGATGAACACCGGGGAGCTGTTTTTT; CDR3aa: CASSPEVLMNTGELFF
j_gene: TRBJ2-7; d_gene: TRBD2; len: 14; v_gene: TRBV27; abundance: .; CDR3nt: TGTGCCAGCGGGAGGACTAGAGCAAACTACGAGCAGTACTTC; CDR3aa: CASGRTRANYEQYF
j_gene: TRBJ2-3; d_gene: TRBD2; len: 17; v_gene: TRBV7-6; abundance: .; CDR3nt: TGTGCCAGCAGCTTAGCACCTACTAGCGGGAGTACAGATACGCAGTATTTT; CDR3aa: CASSLAPTSGSTDTQYF
j_gene: TRBJ1-5; d_gene: .; len: 13; v_gene: TRBV7-9; abundance: .; CDR3nt: TGTGCCAGCAGCCTAAGAGAGGCTCAGCCCCAGCATTTT; CDR3aa: CASSLREAQPQHF
j_gene: TRBJ2-7; d_gene: TRBD1; len: 14; v_gene: TRBV18; abundance: .; CDR3nt: TGTGCCAGCTCAAGCCGGGACAGGGGCCACGAGCAGTACTTC; CDR3aa: CASSSRDRGHEQYF